One sample yielded the 25 T cell receptor beta chains listed below, sequenced in a study of tumor T cells in aggressive B-cell lymphoma. The data were produced by immunoSEQ multiplex PCR, yet TCRdb's version contains in-frame clones alone and is incomplete. Counted here are about 3,000 clones, 85% occurring once; the ten biggest clones make up 3.5% to 5%. Source material: tumor tissue. The origin of the receptors is an adult with diffuse large B cell lymphoma.

This clone has a handful of counts. The chain has TRBV4-1 and TRBJ2-2; weak D call: TRBD1 (5 bases). This CDR3 is built from 16 residues. V was shortened by 0 bases and J by 4 bases, with 12 bases between the two germline ends. Germline loops: CDR1 MGHRA, CDR2 YSYEKL. The DNA of the CDR3 is TGCGCCAGCAGCCAAGAGGGAACAGGCGGCACCGGGGAGCTGTTTTTT. It yields the protein CASSQEGTGGTGELFF.

The genes are TRBV5-6 and TRBJ1-5; D may be TRBD1 (6 bases). V lost 4 bases and J lost 0, with 14 bases in between. The CDR3 consists of 16 residues. Germline values: CDR1 SGHDT, CDR2 YYEEEE. The CDR3, as DNA: TGTGCCAGCAGCGAATACAGGGCGTATAGCAATCAGCCCCAGCATTTT. As protein: CASSEYRAYSNQPQHF.

The J gene is TRBJ1-5, the V gene TRBV29-1; perhaps TRBD1 as D (6 bases). Trimming left V 7 bases short and J 3 bases short, with 13 bases between. Germline V CDR1 and CDR2: SQVTM, ANQGSEA. This CDR3 is built from 13 residues. The CDR3 is CSARGQNNQPQHF. The CDR3 DNA reads TGCAGCGCCCGCGGACAGAACAATCAGCCCCAGCATTTT.

This clone was observed a single time. The chain couples TRBV30 to TRBJ1-2, with 8 bases matching TRBD1. This CDR3 region has 13 residues. V lost 3 bases, J lost 6 bases, and 6 bases stayed unmatched. The germline CDR1 and CDR2 sequences are GTSNPN and SVGIG (reference sequence). This CDR3 is CAWSSQGAHGYTF. As DNA, the CDR3 is TGTGCCTGGAGCTCTCAGGGGGCCCATGGCTACACCTTC.

The rearrangement links TRBV19 to TRBJ1-1; unclear D gene. This CDR3 is 14 amino acids long. The V end was cut by 5 bases, the J end by 4 bases, with 14 bases between. Germline values: CDR1 LNHDA, CDR2 SQIVND (reference sequence). This CDR3 reads CASSFDNFGTEAFF. The CDR3 DNA is TGTGCCAGTAGTTTTGACAACTTTGGCACTGAAGCTTTCTTT.

V is TRBV5-6 and J is TRBJ1-1; D might be TRBD1 (5 bases). V lost 1 base to trimming and J lost 6 bases, with 13 bases between them. The CDR3 spans 14 residues. From germline, CDR1 is SGHDT and CDR2 YYEEEE. The CDR3 region has the DNA TGTGCCAGCAGCTTGCCCCTCACGGGGGCTGAAGCTTTCTTT. Protein product: CASSLPLTGAEAFF. The entire variable domain, with the rest obtained from reference TRBV5-6 and TRBJ1-1, is as follows: DAGVTQSPTHLIKTRGQQVTLRCSPKSGHDTVSWYQQALGQGPQFIFQYYEEEERQRGNFPDRFSGHQFPNYSSELNVNALLLGDSALYLCASSLPLTGAEAFFGQGTRLTVV.

The gene calls are TRBV5-1 and TRBJ1-4, with a weak D call TRBD1 (6 bases). The CDR3 is made up of 15 amino acids. Trimming shortened V by 4 bases and J by 4 bases, and 14 bases separated the two germline ends. The germline V gene has CDR1 SGHRS and CDR2 YFSETQ. The chain's CDR3 is CASSPDSHLNEKLFF. CDR3 nucleotides: TGCGCCAGCAGCCCGGACAGCCACCTTAATGAAAAACTGTTTTTT.

The genes are TRBV6-1 and TRBJ1-2; D uncertain. The CDR3 length is 12 residues. Looked up from germline, CDR1 is MNHNS and CDR2 is SASEGT. Trimming left V 3 bases short and J 5 bases short, with 7 bases between. The CDR3 bases are TGTGCCAGCAGTGATAACAGATATGGCTACACCTTC. It specifies CASSDNRYGYTF.

This clone has just one count. The chain links TRBV6-1 to TRBJ1-5; TRBD1 might be the D (6 bases). Germline V gene lookup returns CDR1 MNHNS and CDR2 SASEGT. The CDR3 loop spans 15 amino acids. Between the trimmed V and J ends, which lost 0 bases and 6 bases, there was a span of 12 bases. CDR3 coding DNA: TGTGCCAGCAGTGAAGCGGGGGGGGCAGGTCAGCCCCAGCATTTT. Its translation is CASSEAGGAGQPQHF.

The chain is built from TRBV7-9 and TRBJ1-1; 10 positions agree with TRBD1. J lost 6 bases, V lost 1 base, and 2 bases had no gene match. From germline, CDR1 is SEHNR and CDR2 FQNEAQ (reference sequence). The CDR3 totals 14 residues. The CDR3 reads CASSLEGQGPEAFF. The CDR3 DNA reads TGTGCCAGCAGCTTAGAGGGACAGGGGCCTGAAGCTTTCTTT. Looking up the rest from reference TRBV7-9 and TRBJ1-1 gives the full variable domain: DTGVSQNPRHKITKRGQNVTFRCDPISEHNRLYWYRQTLGQGPEFLTYFQNEAQLEKSRLLSDRFSAERPKGSFSTLEIQRTEQGDSAMYLCASSLEGQGPEAFFGQGTRLTVV.

The chain joins TRBV5-1 to TRBJ2-2, with 7 nucleotides matching TRBD1. Trimming removed 0 bases from V and 5 bases from J; junction bases left unmatched: 13. The germline gives CDR1 SGHRS, CDR2 YFSETQ. The CDR3 covers 18 residues. The DNA for the CDR3 is TGCGCCAGCAGCTTGGTTAGGGACAGACGAACAAGGACCGGGGAGCTGTTTTTT. Protein product: CASSLVRDRRTRTGELFF. Filled out from reference TRBV5-1 and TRBJ2-2, the complete variable domain reads KAGVTQTPRYLIKTRGQQVTLSCSPISGHRSVSWYQQTPGQGLQFLFEYFSETQRNKGNFPGRFSGRQFSNSRSEMNVSTLELGDSALYLCASSLVRDRRTRTGELFFGEGSRLTVL.

The rearrangement uses TRBV5-1 and TRBJ2-7; perhaps TRBD1 as D (7 bases). Trimming took 0 bases from V and 4 from J, leaving 14 bases between them. Germline assignment: CDR1 SGHRS and CDR2 YFSETQ. CDR3 size: 15 residues. CDR3 in amino acids: CASSLDPSGGYEQYF. The CDR3 DNA follows: TGCGCCAGCAGCTTGGATCCATCAGGGGGGTACGAGCAGTACTTC.

The V and J genes are TRBV7-9 and TRBJ1-5; weak D call: TRBD1 (6 bases). Trimming removed 8 bases from V and 4 bases from J, with 9 bases in between. The CDR3 is 12 amino acids. Germline-derived CDR1 and CDR2 are SEHNR and FQNEAQ (reference sequence). CDR3 region: CASSDRNQPQHF. In DNA, the CDR3 is TGTGCCAGCTCTGACAGGAATCAGCCCCAGCATTTT.

This clone was observed a single time. J is TRBJ2-3 and V is TRBV7-2; 10 positions agree with TRBD2. This CDR3 has 15 amino acids. Germline V gene sequence: CDR1 SGHTA, CDR2 FQGNSA. With 2 bases clipped from V and 2 bases from J, the junction kept 1 base outside the gene matches. CDR3 in amino acids: CASSLTSGDTDTQYF. The DNA for the CDR3 is TGTGCCAGCAGCTTAACTAGCGGGGACACAGATACGCAGTATTTT.

This clone occurred once. This CDR3 is missing its conserved last phenylalanine or tryptophan, likely due to a read error. V gene TRBV14 combines with J gene TRBJ1-6; D perhaps matches TRBD1 (5 bases). The CDR3 runs 14 residues. Per the germline V gene, CDR1 is SGHDN and CDR2 is FVKESK. V dropped 2 bases and J dropped 9 bases, with 11 bases sitting between them. As DNA, the CDR3 is TGTGCCAGCAGCCAACGGGGGGTGGGTTCACCCCTCCACCTT. It yields the protein CASSQRGVGSPLHL.

The chain uses TRBV5-1 and TRBJ1-1; the match to TRBD1 covers 9 bases. The CDR3 loop spans 16 amino acids. V trimming: 4 bases; J trimming: 0 bases; junction bases outside the gene matches: 7. Germline V lookup: CDR1 SGHRS, CDR2 YFSETQ. The CDR3 DNA follows: TGCGCCAGCAGCACCCAGGGACAGGGCCTGAACACTGAAGCTTTCTTT. Protein product: CASSTQGQGLNTEAFF.

The chain carries TRBV29-1 and TRBJ2-5, with 7 bases fitting TRBD2. The CDR3 consists of 14 residues. CDR1 and CDR2 from the germline V gene are SQVTM and ANQGSEA. V lost 5 bases, J lost 2 bases, and 8 bases stayed unmatched. The CDR3 reads CSVQRGTYQETQYF. The CDR3, as DNA: TGCAGCGTTCAGCGGGGAACCTATCAAGAGACCCAGTACTTC.

The rearrangement uses TRBV27 and TRBJ1-1; D not certain. CDR3 length: 12 amino acids. Looked up from germline, CDR1 is MNHEY and CDR2 is SMNVEV (reference sequence). V lost 7 bases and J lost 3, with 9 bases in between. CDR3 amino acids: CASKGGYTEAFF. The CDR3 DNA sequence: TGTGCCAGCAAAGGCGGGTACACTGAAGCTTTCTTT.

The V call is TRBV5-1, the J call TRBJ1-1; D remains unclear. V lost 0 bases and J lost 8, with 11 bases in between. The CDR3 totals 13 residues. CDR1 and CDR2 from the germline V gene are SGHRS and YFSETQ. CDR3 sequence: CASSLVPREEAFF. The CDR3 DNA is TGCGCCAGCAGCTTGGTTCCCCGGGAGGAAGCTTTCTTT.

The CDR3 DNA is TGTGCCAGCAGCGACACAGCTCCGTGGGGCTACACCTTC. Translated, it gives CASSDTAPWGYTF. The chain is built from TRBV11-2 and TRBJ1-2; D gene unclear. Trimming cost V 5 bases and J 8 bases, with 15 bases left between them. CDR3 length equals 13 residues. Germline CDR1 and CDR2: SGHAT and FQNNGV.

The chain links TRBV2 to TRBJ2-7, with 9 nucleotides matching TRBD1. V shed 8 bases and J 4 bases; nucleotides not matched to a gene: 9. In germline, CDR1 is SNHLY, CDR2 FYNNEI. CDR3 size: 14 residues. CDR3 DNA sequence: TGTGCCAGCGAGAGGGGGACAGGGAGGTACGAGCAGTACTTC. Translated, it gives CASERGTGRYEQYF.

This sequence joins TRBV7-9 and TRBJ1-2; unclear D gene. The V gene's germline CDR1 is SEHNR and CDR2 FQNEAQ (reference sequence). V lost 1 base, J lost 0 bases, and 6 bases lay in between. The CDR3 is made up of 14 amino acids. The CDR3 reads CASSLGSSNYGYTF. CDR3 DNA sequence: TGTGCCAGCAGCTTAGGCAGTTCTAACTATGGCTACACCTTC.

The chain carries TRBV5-1 and TRBJ1-3, with unresolved D. Germline V gives CDR1 SGHRS, CDR2 YFSETQ. This CDR3 region has 15 residues. The ends were cut back, 0 bases at V and 0 bases at J, with 7 bases in the middle. The CDR3 nucleotides are TGCGCCAGCAGCTTGGATCTGTCCTCTGGAAACACCATATATTTT. It yields the protein CASSLDLSSGNTIYF.

The chain uses TRBV6-5 and TRBJ1-3, with a tentative D call TRBD1 (6 bases). Germline lookup yields CDR1 MNHEY and CDR2 SVGAGI. Trimming stripped 5 bases from V and 0 bases from J, with 11 bases between. This CDR3 comprises 15 residues. The CDR3, as DNA: TGTGCCAGCAGTACGGGACACCTCTCTGGAAACACCATATATTTT. This gives the protein CASSTGHLSGNTIYF.

The rearrangement uses TRBV6-1 and TRBJ1-5; D is unresolved. The germline V and J ends were trimmed by 10 bases and 0 bases, with 13 bases remaining between them. Germline V gives CDR1 MNHNS, CDR2 SASEGT. The CDR3 loop spans 14 amino acids. The CDR3 reads CATWERGSNQPQHF. The CDR3 DNA reads TGTGCCACCTGGGAGAGAGGTAGCAATCAGCCCCAGCATTTT.